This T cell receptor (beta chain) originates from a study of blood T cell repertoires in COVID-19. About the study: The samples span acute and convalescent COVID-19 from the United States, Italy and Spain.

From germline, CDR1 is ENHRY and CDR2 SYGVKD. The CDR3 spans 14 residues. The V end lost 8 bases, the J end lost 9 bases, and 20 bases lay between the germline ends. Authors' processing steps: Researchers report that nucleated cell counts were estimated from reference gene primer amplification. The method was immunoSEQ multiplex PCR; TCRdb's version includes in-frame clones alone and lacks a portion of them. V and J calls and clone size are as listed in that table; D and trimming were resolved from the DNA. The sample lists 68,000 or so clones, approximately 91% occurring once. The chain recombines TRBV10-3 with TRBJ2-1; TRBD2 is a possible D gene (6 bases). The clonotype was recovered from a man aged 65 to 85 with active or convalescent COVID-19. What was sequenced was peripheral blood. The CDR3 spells CAIGGLANIGEQFF. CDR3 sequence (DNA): TGTGCCATCGGCGGTCTAGCGAACATCGGTGAGCAGTTCTTC.